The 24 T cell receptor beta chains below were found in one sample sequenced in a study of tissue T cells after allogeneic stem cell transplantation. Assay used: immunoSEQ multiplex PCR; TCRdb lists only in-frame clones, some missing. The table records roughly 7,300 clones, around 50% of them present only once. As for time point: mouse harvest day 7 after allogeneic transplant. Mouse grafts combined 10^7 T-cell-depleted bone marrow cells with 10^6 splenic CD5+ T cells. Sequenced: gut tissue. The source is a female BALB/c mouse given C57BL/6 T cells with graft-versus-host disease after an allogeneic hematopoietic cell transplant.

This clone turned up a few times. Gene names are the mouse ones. The CDR3 loop reads CASSHSGGSYEQYF. The part of the CDR3 DNA that was read is TGTGCCAGCTCTCACTCTGGGGGGTCCTATGAACAGTAC. The chain combines TRBV12-1 with TRBJ2-7, with 8 bases aligning to TRBD2. From the germline J gene comes the end of the CDR3, since the read stops 1 residue before it. V was pared by 2 bases and J by 1 base, with 3 bases of the junction left unmatched. Looked up from germline, CDR1 is SGHSN and CDR2 is HYEKVE. The CDR3 totals 14 residues.

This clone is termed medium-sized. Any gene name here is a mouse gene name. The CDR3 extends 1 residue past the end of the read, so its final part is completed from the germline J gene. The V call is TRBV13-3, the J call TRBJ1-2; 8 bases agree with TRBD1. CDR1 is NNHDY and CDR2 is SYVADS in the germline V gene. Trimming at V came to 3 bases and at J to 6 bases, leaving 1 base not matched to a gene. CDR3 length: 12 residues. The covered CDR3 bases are TGTGCCAGCAGTGGGACAGGGCCCGACTACACC. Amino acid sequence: CASSGTGPDYT. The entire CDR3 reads CASSGTGPDYTF.

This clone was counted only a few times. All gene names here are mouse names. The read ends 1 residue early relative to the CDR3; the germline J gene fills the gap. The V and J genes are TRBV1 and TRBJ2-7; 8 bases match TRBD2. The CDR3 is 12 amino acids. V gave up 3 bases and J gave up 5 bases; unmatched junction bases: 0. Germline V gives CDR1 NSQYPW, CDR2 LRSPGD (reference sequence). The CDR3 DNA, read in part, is TGCACCTGCAGTGCTGGGGGGGATGAACAGTAC. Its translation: CTCSAGGDEQY. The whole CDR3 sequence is CTCSAGGDEQYF.

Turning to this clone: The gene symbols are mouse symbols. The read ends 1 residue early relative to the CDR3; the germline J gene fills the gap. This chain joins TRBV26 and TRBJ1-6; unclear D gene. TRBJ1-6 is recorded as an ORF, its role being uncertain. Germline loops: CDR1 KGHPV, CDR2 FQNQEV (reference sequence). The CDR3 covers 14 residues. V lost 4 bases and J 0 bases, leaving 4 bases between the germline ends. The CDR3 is CASSHNSYNSPLYF. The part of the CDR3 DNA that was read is TGTGCCAGCAGTCACAATTCCTATAATTCGCCCCTCTAC.

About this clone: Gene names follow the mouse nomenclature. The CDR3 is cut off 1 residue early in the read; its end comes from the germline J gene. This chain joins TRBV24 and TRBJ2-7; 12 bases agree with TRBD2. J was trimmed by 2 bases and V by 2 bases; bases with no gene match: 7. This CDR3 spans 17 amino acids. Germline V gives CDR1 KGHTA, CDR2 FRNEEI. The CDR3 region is CASSLGLGTGGTYEQYF. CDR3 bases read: TGTGCCAGCAGTCTGGGGCTAGGGACTGGGGGGACCTATGAACAGTAC.

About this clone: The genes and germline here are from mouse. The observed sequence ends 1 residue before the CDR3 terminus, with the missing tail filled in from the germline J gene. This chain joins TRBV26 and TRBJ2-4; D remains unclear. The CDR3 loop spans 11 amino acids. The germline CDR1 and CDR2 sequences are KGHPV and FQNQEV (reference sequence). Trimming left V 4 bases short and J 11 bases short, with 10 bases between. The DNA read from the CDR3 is TGTGCCAGCAGTCAGGGAGAGGGCTTGTAC. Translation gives CASSQGEGLY. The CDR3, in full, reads CASSQGEGLYF.

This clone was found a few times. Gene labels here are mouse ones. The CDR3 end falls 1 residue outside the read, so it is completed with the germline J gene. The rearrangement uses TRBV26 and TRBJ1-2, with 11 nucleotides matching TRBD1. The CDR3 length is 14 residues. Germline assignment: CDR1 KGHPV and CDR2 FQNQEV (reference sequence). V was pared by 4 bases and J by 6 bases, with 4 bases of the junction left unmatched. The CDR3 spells CASSQDRGRADYTF. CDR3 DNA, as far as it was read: TGTGCCAGCAGTCAGGACAGGGGGCGCGCCGACTACACC.

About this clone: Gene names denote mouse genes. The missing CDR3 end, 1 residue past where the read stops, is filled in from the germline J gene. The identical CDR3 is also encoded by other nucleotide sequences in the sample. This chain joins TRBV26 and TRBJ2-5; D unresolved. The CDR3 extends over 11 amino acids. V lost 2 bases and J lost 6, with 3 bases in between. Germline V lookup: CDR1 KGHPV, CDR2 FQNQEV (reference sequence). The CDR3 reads CASSLRDTQYF. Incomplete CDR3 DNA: TGTGCCAGCAGTCTGAGGGACACCCAGTAC.

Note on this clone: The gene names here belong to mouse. CDR3 in amino acids: CASSDLDRGGDERLFF. The DNA read from the CDR3 is TGTGCCAGCAGTGATCTCGACAGGGGAGGAGACGAAAGATTATTT. This rearrangement joins TRBV13-3 to TRBJ1-4, with 8 bases identical to TRBD1. The read ends 1 residue early relative to the CDR3; the germline J gene fills the gap. V trimming: 1 base; J trimming: 6 bases; junction bases outside the gene matches: 8. Germline V gene sequence: CDR1 NNHDY, CDR2 SYVADS. This CDR3 is built from 16 residues.

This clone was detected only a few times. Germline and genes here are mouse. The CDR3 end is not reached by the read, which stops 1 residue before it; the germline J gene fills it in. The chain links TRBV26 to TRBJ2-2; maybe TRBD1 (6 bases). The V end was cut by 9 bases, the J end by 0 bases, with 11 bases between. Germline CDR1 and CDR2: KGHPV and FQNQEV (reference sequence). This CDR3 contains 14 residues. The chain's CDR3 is CASSGTTNTGQLYF. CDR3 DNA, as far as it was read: TGTGCCAGTTCCGGGACAACAAACACCGGGCAGCTCTAC. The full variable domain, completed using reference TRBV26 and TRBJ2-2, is NSKVIQTPRYLVKGQGQKAKMRCIPEKGHPVVFWYQQNKNNEFKFLINFQNQEVLQQIDMTEKRFSAECPSNSPCSLEIQSSEAGDSALYLCASSGTTNTGQLYFGEGSKLTVL.

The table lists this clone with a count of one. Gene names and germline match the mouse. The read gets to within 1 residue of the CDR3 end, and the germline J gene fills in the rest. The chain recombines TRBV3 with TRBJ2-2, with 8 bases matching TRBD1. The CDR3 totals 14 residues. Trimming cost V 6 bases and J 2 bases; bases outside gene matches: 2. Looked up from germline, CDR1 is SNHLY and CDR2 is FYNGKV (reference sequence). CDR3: CASSWTGNTGQLYF. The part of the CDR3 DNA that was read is TGTGCCAGCAGTTGGACAGGGAACACCGGGCAGCTCTAC.

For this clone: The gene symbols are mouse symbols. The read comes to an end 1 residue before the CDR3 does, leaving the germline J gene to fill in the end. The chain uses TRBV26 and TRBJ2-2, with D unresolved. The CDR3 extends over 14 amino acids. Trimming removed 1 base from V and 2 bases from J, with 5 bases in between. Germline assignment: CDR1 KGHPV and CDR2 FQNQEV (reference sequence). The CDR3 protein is CASSLLGNTGQLYF. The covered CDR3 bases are TGTGCCAGCAGTCTGTTAGGGAACACCGGGCAGCTCTAC.

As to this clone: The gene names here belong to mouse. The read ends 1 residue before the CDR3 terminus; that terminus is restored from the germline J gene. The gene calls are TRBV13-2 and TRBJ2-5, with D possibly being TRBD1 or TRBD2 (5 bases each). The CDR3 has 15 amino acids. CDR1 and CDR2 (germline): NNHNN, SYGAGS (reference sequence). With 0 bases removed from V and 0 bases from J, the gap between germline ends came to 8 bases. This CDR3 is CASGDAGVNQDTQYF. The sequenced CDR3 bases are TGTGCCAGCGGTGATGCGGGGGTTAACCAAGACACCCAGTAC.

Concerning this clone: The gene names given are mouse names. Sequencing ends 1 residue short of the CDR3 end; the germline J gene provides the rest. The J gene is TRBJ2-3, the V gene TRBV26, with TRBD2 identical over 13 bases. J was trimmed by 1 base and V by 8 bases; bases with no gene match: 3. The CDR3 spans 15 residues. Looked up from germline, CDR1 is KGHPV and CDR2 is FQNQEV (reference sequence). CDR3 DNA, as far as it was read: TGTGCCAGCGGGACTGGGGGGGGAGGTGCAGAAACGCTGTAT. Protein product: CASGTGGGGAETLY. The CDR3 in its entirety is CASGTGGGGAETLYF.

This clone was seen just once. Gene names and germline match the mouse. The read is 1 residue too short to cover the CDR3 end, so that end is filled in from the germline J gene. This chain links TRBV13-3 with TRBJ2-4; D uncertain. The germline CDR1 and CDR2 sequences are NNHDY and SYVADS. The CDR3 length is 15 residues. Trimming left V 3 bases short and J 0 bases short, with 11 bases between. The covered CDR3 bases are TGTGCCAGCAGTGGTCGACAAACTAGTCAAAACACCTTGTAC. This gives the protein CASSGRQTSQNTLY. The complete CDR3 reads CASSGRQTSQNTLYF.

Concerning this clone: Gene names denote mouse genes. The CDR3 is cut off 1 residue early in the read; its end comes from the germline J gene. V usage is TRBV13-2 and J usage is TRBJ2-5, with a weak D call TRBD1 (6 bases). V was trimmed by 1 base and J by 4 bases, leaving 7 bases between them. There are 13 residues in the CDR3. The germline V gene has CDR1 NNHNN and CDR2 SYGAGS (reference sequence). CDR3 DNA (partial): TGTGCCAGCGGTGATTACAGGGAAGACACCCAGTAC. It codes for CASGDYREDTQY. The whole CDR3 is CASGDYREDTQYF.

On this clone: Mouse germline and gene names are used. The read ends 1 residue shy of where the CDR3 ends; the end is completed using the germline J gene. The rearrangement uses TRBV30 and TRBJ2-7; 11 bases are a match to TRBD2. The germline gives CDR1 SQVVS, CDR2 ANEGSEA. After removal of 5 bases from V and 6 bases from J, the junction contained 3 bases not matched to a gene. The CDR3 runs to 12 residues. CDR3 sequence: CSSRTGGSEQYF. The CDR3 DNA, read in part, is TGTAGTTCTCGGACTGGGGGGAGTGAACAGTAC.

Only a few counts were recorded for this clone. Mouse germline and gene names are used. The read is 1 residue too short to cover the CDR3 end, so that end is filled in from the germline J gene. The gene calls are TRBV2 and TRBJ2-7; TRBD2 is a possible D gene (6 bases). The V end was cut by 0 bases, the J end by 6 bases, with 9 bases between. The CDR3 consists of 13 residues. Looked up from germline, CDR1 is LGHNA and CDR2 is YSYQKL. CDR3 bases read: TGTGCCAGCAGCCAAGATAGTGGGGGTGAACAGTAC. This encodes CASSQDSGGEQY. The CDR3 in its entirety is CASSQDSGGEQYF.

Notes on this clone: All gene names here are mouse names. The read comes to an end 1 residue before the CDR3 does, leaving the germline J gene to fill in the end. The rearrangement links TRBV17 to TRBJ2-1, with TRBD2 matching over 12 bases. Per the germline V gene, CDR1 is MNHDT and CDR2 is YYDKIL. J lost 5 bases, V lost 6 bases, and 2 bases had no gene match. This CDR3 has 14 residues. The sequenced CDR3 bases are TGTGCTAGCAGCCGGGACTGGGGGGATGCTGAGCAGTTC. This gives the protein CASSRDWGDAEQF. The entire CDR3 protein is CASSRDWGDAEQFF. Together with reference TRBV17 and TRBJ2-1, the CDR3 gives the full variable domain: DTTVKQNPRYKLARVGKPVNLICSQTMNHDTMYWYQKKPNQAPKLLLFYYDKILNREADTFEKFQSSRPNNSFCSLYIGSAGLEYSAMYLCASSRDWGDAEQFFGPGTRLTVL.

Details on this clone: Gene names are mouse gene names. The CDR3 bases that were read are TGTGCCAGCAGCCTGACAGAAGTCTTC. It yields the protein CASSLTEVF. The full CDR3 protein reads CASSLTEVFF. The gene calls are TRBV26 and TRBJ1-1; D unclear. The missing CDR3 end, 1 residue past where the read stops, is filled in from the germline J gene. The V end lost 6 bases, the J end lost 5 bases, and 4 bases lay between the germline ends. This CDR3 spans 10 amino acids. Looked up from germline, CDR1 is KGHPV and CDR2 is FQNQEV (reference sequence). Using reference TRBV26 and TRBJ1-1 for the parts outside the CDR3, the full variable domain is NSKVIQTPRYLVKGQGQKAKMRCIPEKGHPVVFWYQQNKNNEFKFLINFQNQEVLQQIDMTEKRFSAECPSNSPCSLEIQSSEAGDSALYLCASSLTEVFFGKGTRLTVV.

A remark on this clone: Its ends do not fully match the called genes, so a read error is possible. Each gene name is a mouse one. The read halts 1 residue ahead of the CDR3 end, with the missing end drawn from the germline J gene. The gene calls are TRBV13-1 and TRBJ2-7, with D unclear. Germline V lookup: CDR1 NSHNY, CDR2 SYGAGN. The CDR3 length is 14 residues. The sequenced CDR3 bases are TGTGCCAGCGGTGATGTCGGGGTCTCCTATGAACAGTAC. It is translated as CASGDVGVSYEQY. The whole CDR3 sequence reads CASGDVGVSYEQYF.

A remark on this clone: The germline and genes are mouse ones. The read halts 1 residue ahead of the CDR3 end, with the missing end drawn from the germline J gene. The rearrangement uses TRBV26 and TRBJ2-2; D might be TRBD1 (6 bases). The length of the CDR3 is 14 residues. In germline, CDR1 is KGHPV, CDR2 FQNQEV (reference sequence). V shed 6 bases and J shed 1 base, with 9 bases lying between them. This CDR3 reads CASSRDINTGQLYF. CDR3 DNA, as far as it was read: TGTGCCAGCAGCCGGGACATAAACACCGGGCAGCTCTAC.

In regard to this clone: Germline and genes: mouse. CDR3 DNA (partial): TGTGCCAGCGGTGATGCGGGGTACAACCAGGCTCCGCTT. This translates into CASGDAGYNQAPL. The whole CDR3 region reads CASGDAGYNQAPLF. The V call is TRBV13-2, the J call TRBJ1-5; D gene uncertain. The CDR3 extends 1 residue past the end of the read, so its final part is completed from the germline J gene. With 0 bases removed from V and 2 bases from J, the gap between germline ends came to 6 bases. CDR3 length: 14 residues. Germline assignment: CDR1 NNHNN and CDR2 SYGAGS (reference sequence).

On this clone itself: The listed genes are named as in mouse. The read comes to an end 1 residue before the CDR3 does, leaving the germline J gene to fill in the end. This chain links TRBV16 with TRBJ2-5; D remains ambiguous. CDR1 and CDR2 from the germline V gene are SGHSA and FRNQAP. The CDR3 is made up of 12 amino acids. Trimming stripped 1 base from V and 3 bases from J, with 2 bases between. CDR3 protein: CASSLGQDTQYF. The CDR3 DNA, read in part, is TGTGCAAGCAGCTTAGGGCAAGACACCCAGTAC.